This TCR beta chain stems from a study of regulatory T cells in long-lasting Graves disease. Through Arm-PCR of CDR3 regions and iRepertoire HTBI primers, TCR beta libraries were built. TCRdb recomputed calls from the multiplex PCR reads with MiXCR, one row per CDR3 protein. The sample has 420,000 or so distinct CDR3 sequences; 16% are singletons. The CDR3 extends over 16 amino acids. Germline V gene data show CDR1 as SGHVS and CDR2 as FNYEAQ. The V and J ends lost 4 bases and 0 bases, in that order; junction bases with no gene match: 5. This clonotype was counted ten times or more. Time point described: newly diagnosed GD, antithyroid drugs for less than 3 months. From PBMCs, RNA was extracted and then used to make the TCR library. This sample also appeared in a second study, on T cells in Graves' hyperthyroidism and ophthalmopathy. As that report states: Initially, a first-round RT-PCR of the TCR CDR3 employed the HTBI primer set.

The TCR sequence derives from a woman between 18 and 30 years old with Graves disease. The chain uses TRBV7-6 and TRBJ2-1; 8 nucleotides match TRBD2. This specimen consisted of peripheral blood mononuclear cells (PBMCs), obtained at new diagnosis, from a patient treated with antithyroid drugs. CDR3 protein: CASSYVAGNSYNEQFF. CDR3 coding DNA: TGTGCCAGCAGCTATGTAGCGGGGAACTCCTACAATGAGCAGTTCTTC. Together with reference TRBV7-6 and TRBJ2-1, the CDR3 gives the full variable domain: GAGVSQSPRYKVTKRGQDVALRCDPISGHVSLYWYRQALGQGPEFLTYFNYEAQQDKSGLPNDRFSAERPEGSISTLTIQRTEQRDSAMYRCASSYVAGNSYNEQFFGPGTRLTVL.